What follows describes a single T cell receptor (beta chain). The antigen is undetermined. The length of the CDR3 is 15 residues. Germline loops: CDR1 LNHDA, CDR2 SQIVND (reference sequence). 60 Vbeta and 13 Jbeta primers were used in PCR. The method was immunoSEQ multiplex PCR; TCRdb's version includes in-frame clones alone and lacks a portion of them. The sample lists roughly 150,000 clones; roughly 80% were seen once. This sample was taken from a study of cytomegalovirus exposure and HLA in healthy donors. Overall study findings and caveats: Later, TCR association rates were found to vary by HLA locus, highest for DRB1 and lowest for HLA-C. Presence/absence analyses rested on an assumption that sequencing depth was roughly uniform across donors. Previously analyzed data showed that most TCR beta V segments were productive at a frequency of about 87% or about 30%.

Material for sequencing was PBMCs. The receptor's source is a male donor in good health and CMV-seronegative. The V and J genes are TRBV19 and TRBJ2-5, with 8 bases lining up with TRBD2. The J call is in doubt because the DNA end fits TRBJ2-7 better. CDR3 nucleotides: TGTGCCAGTAGTGCCGGGGGGGCCGAGGTGTACGAGCAGTACTTC. This translates into CASSAGGAEVYEQYF.